The present TCR beta chain was sequenced within a study of long-term antiretroviral therapy in people with HIV. Study-wide points: Dominating the repertoire at all time points were the clones that expanded before ART. Drawn between 2004 and 2017, the blood was possibly obtained under older ART regimens.

On this clone: Its antigen is unidentified.

Every participant with HIV received treatment in the United States. Unmatched junction bases numbered 3, after V lost 4 bases and J lost 4 bases. Per the germline V gene, CDR1 is MDHEN and CDR2 is SYDVKM. The CDR3 totals 13 residues. Survey level was the resolution at which the v3.0 immunoSEQ assay ran. The protocol was immunoSEQ multiplex PCR, while the TCRdb copy is restricted to in-frame clones and leaves out a portion. The sample lists 30,000 to 40,000 clones; roughly 74% were seen once. The V call is TRBV28, the J call TRBJ1-2, with TRBD1 identical over 7 bases. Here the sequenced sample was unsorted PBMCs, taken 3 years after starting antiretroviral therapy. The clonotype originates from a man aged 45-60 years with HIV. CDR3 loop: CASSSGTVYGYTF. CDR3 bases: TGTGCCAGCAGTTCGGGGACAGTCTATGGCTACACCTTC.